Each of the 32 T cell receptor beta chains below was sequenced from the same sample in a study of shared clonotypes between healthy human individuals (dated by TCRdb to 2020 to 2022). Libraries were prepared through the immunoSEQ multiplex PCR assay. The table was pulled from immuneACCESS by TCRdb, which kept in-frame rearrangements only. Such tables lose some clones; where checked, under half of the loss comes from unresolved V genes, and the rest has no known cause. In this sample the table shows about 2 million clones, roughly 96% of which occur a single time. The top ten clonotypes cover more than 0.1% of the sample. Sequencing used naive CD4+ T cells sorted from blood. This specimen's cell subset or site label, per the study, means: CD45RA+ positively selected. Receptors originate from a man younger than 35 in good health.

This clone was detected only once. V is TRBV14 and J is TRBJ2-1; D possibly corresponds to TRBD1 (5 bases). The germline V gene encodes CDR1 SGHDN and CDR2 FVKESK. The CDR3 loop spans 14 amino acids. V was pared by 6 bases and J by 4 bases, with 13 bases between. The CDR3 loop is CASRGAGSYNEQFF. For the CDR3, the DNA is TGTGCCAGCAGGGGCGCAGGGTCATACAATGAGCAGTTCTTC. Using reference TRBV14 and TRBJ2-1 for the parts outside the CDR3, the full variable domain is EAGVTQFPSHSVIEKGQTVTLRCDPISGHDNLYWYRRVMGKEIKFLLHFVKESKQDESGMPNNRFLAERTGGTYSTLKVQPAELEDSGVYFCASRGAGSYNEQFFGPGTRLTVL.

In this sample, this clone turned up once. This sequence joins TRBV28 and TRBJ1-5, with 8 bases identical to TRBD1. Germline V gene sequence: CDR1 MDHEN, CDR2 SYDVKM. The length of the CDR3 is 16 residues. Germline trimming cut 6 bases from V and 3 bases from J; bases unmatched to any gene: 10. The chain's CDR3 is CASRLKTGAVNQPQHF. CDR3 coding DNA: TGTGCCAGCAGACTCAAGACAGGGGCGGTCAATCAGCCCCAGCATTTT.

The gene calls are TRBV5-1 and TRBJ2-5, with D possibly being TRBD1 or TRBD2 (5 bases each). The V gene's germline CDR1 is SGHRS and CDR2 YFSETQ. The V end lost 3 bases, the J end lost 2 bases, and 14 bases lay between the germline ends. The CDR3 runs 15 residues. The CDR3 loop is CASSSRDGLQETQYF. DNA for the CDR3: TGCGCCAGCAGCTCCCGGGACGGCCTTCAAGAGACCCAGTACTTC.

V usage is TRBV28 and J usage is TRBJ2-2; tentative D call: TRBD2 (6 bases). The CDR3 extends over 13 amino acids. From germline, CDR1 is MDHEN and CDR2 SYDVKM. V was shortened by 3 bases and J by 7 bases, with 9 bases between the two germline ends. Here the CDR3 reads CASSLGGNGELFF. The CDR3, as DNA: TGTGCCAGCAGTTTGGGGGGTAACGGGGAGCTGTTTTTT.

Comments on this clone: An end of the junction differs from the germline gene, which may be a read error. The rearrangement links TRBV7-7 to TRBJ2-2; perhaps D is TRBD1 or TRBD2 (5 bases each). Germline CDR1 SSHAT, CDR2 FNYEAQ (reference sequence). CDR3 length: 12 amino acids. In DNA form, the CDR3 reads TGTGCTAGCAATGAGGGGAGCGGGGAGCTGTTTTTT. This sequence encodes CASNEGSGELFF.

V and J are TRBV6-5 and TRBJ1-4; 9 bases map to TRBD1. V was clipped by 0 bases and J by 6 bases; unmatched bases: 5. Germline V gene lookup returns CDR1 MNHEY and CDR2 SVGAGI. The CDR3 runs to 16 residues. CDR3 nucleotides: TGTGCCAGCAGTTACTCGATGACAGGGGGATATGAAAAACTGTTTTTT. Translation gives CASSYSMTGGYEKLFF.

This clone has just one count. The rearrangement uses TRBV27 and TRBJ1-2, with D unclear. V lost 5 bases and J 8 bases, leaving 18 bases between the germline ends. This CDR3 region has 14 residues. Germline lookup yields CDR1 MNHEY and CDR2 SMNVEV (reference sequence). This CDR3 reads CASSPQTGFGGYTF. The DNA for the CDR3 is TGTGCCAGCAGTCCGCAGACGGGGTTCGGGGGCTACACCTTC.

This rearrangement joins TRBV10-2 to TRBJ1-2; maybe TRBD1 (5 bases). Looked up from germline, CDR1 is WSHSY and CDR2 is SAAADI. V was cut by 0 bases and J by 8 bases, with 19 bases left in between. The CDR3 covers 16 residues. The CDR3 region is CASSESLLGAAFGYTF. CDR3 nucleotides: TGCGCCAGCAGTGAGTCCCTATTAGGGGCCGCGTTCGGCTACACCTTC.

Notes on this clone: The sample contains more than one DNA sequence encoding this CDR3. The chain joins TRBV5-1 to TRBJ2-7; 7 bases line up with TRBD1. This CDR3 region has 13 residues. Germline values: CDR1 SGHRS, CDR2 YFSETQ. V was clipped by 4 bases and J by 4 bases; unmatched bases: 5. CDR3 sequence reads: CASSPDRPYEQYF. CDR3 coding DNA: TGCGCCAGCAGCCCGGACAGGCCATACGAGCAGTACTTC.

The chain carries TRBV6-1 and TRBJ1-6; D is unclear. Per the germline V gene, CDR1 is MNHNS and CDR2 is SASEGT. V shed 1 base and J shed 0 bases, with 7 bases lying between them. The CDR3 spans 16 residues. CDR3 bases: TGTGCCAGCAGTGAAGGCTTAAGCTCCTATAATTCACCCCTCCACTTT. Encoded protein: CASSEGLSSYNSPLHF.

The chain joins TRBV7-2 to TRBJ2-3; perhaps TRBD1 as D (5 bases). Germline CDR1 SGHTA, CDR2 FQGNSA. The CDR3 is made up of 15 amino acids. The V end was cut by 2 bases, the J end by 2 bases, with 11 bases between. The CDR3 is CASSLKGWATDTQYF. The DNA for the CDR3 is TGTGCCAGCAGCTTAAAGGGGTGGGCCACAGATACGCAGTATTTT.

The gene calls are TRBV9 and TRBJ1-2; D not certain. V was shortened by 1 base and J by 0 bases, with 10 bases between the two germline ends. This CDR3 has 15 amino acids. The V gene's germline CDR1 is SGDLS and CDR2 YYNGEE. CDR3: CASSVSSVANYGYTF. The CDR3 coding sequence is TGTGCCAGCAGCGTATCGAGCGTAGCTAACTATGGCTACACCTTC.

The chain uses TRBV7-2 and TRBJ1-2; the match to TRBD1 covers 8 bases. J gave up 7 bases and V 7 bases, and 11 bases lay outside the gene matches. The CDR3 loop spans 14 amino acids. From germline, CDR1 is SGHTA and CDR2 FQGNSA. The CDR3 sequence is CASTNRGGTGGYTF. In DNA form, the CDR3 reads TGTGCCAGCACCAACAGGGGGGGCACCGGTGGCTACACCTTC.

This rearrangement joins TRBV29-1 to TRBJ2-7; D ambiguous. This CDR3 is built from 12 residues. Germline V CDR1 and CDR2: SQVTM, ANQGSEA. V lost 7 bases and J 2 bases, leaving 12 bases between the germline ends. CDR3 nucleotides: TGCAGCGGTTACAACCTCCCCTACGAGCAGTACTTC. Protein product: CSGYNLPYEQYF.

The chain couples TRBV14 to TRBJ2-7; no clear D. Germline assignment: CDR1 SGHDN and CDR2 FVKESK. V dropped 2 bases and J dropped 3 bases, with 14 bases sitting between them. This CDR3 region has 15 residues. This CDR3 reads CASSQLKGPLYEQYF. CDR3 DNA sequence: TGTGCCAGCAGCCAACTTAAGGGTCCCCTCTACGAGCAGTACTTC.

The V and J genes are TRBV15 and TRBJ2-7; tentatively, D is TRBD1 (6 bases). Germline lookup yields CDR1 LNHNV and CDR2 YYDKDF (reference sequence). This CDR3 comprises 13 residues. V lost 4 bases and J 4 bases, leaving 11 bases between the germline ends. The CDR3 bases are TGTGCCACCAGCACCTACCAGGGGTACGAGCAGTACTTC. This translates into CATSTYQGYEQYF.

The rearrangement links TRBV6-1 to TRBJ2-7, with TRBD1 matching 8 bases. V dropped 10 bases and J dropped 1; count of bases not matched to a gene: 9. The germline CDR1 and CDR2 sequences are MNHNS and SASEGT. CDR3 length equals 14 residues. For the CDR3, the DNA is TGTGCCACCATACTGGACAGGGCGTCCTACGAGCAGTACTTC. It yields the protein CATILDRASYEQYF.

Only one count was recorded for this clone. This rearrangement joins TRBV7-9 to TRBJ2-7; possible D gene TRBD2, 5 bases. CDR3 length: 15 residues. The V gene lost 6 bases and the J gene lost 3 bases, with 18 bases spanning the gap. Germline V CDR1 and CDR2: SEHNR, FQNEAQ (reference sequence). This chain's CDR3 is CASSSPRLGNYEQYF. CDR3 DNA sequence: TGTGCCAGCAGTTCCCCCCGACTCGGGAACTACGAGCAGTACTTC.

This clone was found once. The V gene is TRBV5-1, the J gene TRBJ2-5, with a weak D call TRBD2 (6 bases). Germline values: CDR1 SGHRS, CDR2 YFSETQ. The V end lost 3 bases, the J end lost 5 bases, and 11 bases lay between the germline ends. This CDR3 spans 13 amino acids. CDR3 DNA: TGCGCCAGCAGCTGGGGAGGCTCGGAGACCCAGTACTTC. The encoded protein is CASSWGGSETQYF.

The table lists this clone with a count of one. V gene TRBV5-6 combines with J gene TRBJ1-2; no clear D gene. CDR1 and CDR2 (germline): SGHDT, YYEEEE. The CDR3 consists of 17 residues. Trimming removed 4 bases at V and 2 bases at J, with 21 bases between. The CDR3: CASSVFGSSKINYGYTF. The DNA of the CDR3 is TGTGCCAGCAGCGTTTTTGGGTCTTCGAAAATAAACTATGGCTACACCTTC.

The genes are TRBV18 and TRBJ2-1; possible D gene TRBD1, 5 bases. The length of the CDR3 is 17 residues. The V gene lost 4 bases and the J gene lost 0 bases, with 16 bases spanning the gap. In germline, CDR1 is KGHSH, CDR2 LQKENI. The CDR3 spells CASSLALQVNSYNEQFF. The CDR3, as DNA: TGTGCCAGCTCACTCGCCCTACAGGTTAACTCCTACAATGAGCAGTTCTTC.

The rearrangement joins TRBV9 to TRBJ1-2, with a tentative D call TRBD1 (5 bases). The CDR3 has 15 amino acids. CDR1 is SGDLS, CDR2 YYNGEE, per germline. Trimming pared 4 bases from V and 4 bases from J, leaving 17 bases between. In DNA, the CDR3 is TGTGCCAGCAGCCCCGGGGACTCCTCTCCCTATGGCTACACCTTC. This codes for CASSPGDSSPYGYTF.

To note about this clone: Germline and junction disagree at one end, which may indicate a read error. CDR3 sequence: CATSRGGQTNEKLFF. In DNA, the CDR3 is TGTGCCACCAGCAGAGGGGGACAGACTAACGAAAAACTGTTTTTT. The gene calls are TRBV15 and TRBJ1-4; 7 positions agree with TRBD1. The CDR3 has 15 residues. CDR1 and CDR2 from the germline V gene are LNHNV and YYDKDF (reference sequence).

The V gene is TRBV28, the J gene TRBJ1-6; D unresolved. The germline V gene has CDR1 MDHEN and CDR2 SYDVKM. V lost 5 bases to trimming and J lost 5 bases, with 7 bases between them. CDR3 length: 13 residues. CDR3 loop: CASSTENNSPLHF. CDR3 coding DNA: TGTGCCAGCAGTACGGAGAATAATTCACCCCTCCACTTT.

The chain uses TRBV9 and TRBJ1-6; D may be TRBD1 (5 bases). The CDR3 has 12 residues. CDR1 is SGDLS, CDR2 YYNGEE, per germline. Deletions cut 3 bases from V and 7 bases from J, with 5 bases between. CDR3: CASSAGNSPLHF. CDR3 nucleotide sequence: TGTGCCAGCAGCGCAGGGAATTCACCCCTCCACTTT.

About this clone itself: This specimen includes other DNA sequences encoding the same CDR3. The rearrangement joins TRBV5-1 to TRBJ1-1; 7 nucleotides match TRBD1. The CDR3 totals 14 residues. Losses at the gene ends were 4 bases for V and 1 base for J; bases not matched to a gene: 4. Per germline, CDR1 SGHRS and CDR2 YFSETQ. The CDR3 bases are TGCGCCAGCAGCACCGGGACAGCGAACACTGAAGCTTTCTTT. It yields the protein CASSTGTANTEAFF.

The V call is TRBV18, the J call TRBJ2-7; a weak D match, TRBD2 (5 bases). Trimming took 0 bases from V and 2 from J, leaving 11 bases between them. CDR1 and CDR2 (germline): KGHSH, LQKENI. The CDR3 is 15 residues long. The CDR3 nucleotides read TGTGCCAGCTCACCACCCTTGGCTAGCACCTACGAGCAGTACTTC. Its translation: CASSPPLASTYEQYF.

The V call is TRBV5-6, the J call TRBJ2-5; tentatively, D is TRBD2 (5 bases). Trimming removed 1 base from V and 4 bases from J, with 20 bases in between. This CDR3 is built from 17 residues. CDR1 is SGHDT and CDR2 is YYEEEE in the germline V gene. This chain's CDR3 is CASSLRGGGGVGETQYF. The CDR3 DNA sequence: TGTGCCAGCAGCTTGCGAGGCGGAGGAGGTGTTGGAGAGACCCAGTACTTC.

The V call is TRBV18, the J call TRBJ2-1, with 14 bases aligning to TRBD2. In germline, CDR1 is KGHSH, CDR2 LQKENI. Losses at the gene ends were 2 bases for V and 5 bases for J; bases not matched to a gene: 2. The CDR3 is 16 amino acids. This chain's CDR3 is CASSPGLAGGDNEQFF. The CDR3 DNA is TGTGCCAGCTCACCAGGACTAGCGGGAGGAGACAATGAGCAGTTCTTC.

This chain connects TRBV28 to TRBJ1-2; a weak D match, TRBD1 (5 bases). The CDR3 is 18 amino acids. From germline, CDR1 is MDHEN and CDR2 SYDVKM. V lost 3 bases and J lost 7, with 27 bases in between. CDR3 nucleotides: TGTGCCAGCAGTTTTACTATGCGATCGGCGCAGGGTAGTTTTGGCTACACCTTC. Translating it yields CASSFTMRSAQGSFGYTF.

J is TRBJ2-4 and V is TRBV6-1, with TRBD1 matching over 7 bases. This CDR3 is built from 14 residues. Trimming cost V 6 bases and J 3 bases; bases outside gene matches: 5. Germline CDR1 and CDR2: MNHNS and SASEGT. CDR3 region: CASRNGQVKNIQYF. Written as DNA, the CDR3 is TGTGCCAGCAGGAACGGACAGGTCAAAAACATTCAGTACTTC.

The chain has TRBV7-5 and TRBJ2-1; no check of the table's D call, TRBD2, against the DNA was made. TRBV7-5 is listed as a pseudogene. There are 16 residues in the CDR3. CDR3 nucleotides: TGTGCCAGAATCCCAATTACCGGGACTTTCTTCTCGGAGCAGTTCTTC. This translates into CARIPITGTFFSEQFF.